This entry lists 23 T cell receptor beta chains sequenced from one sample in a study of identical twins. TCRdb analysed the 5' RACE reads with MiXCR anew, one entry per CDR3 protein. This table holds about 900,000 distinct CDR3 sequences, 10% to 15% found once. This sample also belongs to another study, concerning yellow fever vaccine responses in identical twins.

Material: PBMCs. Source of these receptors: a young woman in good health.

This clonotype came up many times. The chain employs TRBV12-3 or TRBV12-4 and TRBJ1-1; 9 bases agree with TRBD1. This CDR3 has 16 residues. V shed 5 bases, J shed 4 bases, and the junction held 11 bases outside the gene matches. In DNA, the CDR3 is TGTGCCAGCAGTCCGACCGGGACAGGGCGAGTCACTGAAGCTTTCTTT. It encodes CASSPTGTGRVTEAFF.

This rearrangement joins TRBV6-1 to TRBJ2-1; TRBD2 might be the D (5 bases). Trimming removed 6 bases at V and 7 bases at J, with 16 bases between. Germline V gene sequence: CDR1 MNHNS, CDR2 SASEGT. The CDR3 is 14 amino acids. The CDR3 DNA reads TGTGCCAGCAGGGGGAATGGAGGACGGAATGAGCAGTTCTTC. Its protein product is CASRGNGGRNEQFF.

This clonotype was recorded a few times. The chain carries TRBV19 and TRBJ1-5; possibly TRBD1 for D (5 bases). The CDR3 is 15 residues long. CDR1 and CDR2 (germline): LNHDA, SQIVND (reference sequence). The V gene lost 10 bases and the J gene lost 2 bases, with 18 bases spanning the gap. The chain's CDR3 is CATTRSGVGNQPQHF. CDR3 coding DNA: TGTGCCACCACCCGGTCGGGGGTGGGCAATCAGCCCCAGCATTTT.

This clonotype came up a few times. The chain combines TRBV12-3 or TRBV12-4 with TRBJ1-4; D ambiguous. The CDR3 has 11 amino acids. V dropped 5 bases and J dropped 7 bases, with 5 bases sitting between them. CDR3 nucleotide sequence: TGTGCCAGCAGTACCCCTGAAAAACTGTTTTTT. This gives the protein CASSTPEKLFF.

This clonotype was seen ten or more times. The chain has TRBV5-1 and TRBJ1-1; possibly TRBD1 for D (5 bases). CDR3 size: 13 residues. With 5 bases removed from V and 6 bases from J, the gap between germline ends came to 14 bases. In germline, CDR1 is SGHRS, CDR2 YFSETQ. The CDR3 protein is CASSLQGGSEAFF. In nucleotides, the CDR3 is TGCGCCAGCAGTTTGCAGGGAGGATCTGAAGCTTTCTTT.

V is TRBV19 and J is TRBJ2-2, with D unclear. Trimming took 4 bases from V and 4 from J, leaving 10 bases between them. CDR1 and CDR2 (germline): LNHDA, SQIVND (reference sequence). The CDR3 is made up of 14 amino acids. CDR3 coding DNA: TGTGCCAGTAGTACCCGTGGATTCACCGGGGAGCTGTTTTTT. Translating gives CASSTRGFTGELFF.

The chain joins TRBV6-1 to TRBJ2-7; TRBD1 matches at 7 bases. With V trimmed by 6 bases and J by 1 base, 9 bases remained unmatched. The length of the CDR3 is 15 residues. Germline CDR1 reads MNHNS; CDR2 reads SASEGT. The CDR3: CASRQQGSASYEQYF. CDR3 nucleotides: TGTGCCAGCAGACAACAGGGGTCCGCGTCCTACGAGCAGTACTTC.

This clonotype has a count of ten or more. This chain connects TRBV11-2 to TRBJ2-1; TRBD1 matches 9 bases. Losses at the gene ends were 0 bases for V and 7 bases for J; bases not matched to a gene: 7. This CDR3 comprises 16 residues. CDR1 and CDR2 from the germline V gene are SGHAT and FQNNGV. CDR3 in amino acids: CASSLEWGQGWNEQFF. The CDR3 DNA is TGTGCCAGCAGCTTAGAATGGGGACAGGGATGGAATGAGCAGTTCTTC.

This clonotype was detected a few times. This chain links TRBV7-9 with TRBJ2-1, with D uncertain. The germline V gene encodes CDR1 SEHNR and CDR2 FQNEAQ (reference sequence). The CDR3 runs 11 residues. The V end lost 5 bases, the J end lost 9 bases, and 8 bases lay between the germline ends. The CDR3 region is CASSKAREQFF. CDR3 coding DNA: TGTGCCAGCAGCAAAGCTCGTGAGCAGTTCTTC.

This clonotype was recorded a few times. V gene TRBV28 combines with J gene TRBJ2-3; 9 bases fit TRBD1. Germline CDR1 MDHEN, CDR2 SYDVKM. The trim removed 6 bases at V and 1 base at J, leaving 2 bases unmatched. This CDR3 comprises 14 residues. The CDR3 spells CASRDRGGTDTQYF. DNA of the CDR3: TGTGCCAGCAGGGACAGGGGCGGCACAGATACGCAGTATTTT.

CDR3 in amino acids: CASSASGVEAFF. The CDR3 bases are TGTGCCAGCAGTGCCTCAGGGGTTGAAGCTTTCTTT. The chain carries TRBV6-5 and TRBJ1-1; weak D call: TRBD1 (6 bases). The CDR3 has 12 amino acids. V lost 5 bases and J lost 7, with 11 bases in between. The germline V gene has CDR1 MNHEY and CDR2 SVGAGI.

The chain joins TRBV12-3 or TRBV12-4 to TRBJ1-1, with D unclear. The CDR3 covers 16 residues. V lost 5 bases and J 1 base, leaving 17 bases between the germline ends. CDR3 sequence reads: CASSRTHYTTNTEAFF. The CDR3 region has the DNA TGTGCCAGCAGTAGGACGCATTATACTACGAACACTGAAGCTTTCTTT.

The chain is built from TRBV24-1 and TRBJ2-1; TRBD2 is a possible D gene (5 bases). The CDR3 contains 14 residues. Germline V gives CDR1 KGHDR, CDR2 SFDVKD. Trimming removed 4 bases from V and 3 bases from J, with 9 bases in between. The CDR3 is CATSEGSDYNEQFF. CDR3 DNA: TGTGCCACCAGTGAGGGTAGCGACTACAATGAGCAGTTCTTC.

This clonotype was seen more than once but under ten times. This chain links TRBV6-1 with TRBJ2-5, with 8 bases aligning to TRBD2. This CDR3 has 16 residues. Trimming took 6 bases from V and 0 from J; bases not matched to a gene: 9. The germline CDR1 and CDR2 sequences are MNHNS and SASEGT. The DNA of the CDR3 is TGTGCCAGCAGACCTATTAGCGGGGAAAACCAAGAGACCCAGTACTTC. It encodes CASRPISGENQETQYF.

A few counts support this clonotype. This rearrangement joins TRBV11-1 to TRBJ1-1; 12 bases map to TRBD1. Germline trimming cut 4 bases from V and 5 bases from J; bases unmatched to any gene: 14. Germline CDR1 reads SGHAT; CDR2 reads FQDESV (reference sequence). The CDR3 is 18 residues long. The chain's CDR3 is CASSSPPGQGAWATEAFF. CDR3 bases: TGTGCCAGCAGCTCACCACCGGGACAGGGGGCTTGGGCGACTGAAGCTTTCTTT.

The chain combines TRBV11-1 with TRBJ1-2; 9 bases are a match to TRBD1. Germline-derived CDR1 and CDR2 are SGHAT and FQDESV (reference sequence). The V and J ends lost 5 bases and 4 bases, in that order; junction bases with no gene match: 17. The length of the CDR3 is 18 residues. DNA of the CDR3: TGTGCCAGCAGCCGTTGGAGGGAAACAGGGGGCGCGAGCTATGGCTACACCTTC. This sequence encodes CASSRWRETGGASYGYTF.

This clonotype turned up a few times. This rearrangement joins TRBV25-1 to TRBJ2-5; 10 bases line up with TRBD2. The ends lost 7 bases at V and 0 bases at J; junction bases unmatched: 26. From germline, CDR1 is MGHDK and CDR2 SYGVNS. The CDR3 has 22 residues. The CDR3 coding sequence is TGTGCCAGCATCACCCCCACTCCTACTAAAGCGGGGGGGTCCCCTTACCAAGAGACCCAGTACTTC. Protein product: CASITPTPTKAGGSPYQETQYF.

The CDR3 here is CASSAGLDWGNEQFF. The DNA for the CDR3 is TGTGCCAGTAGTGCAGGACTAGATTGGGGGAATGAGCAGTTCTTC. The chain is built from TRBV19 and TRBJ2-1; 7 bases match TRBD2. Germline CDR1 and CDR2: LNHDA and SQIVND (reference sequence). The CDR3 sequence is 15 residues long. With 5 bases clipped from V and 7 bases from J, the junction kept 11 bases outside the gene matches.

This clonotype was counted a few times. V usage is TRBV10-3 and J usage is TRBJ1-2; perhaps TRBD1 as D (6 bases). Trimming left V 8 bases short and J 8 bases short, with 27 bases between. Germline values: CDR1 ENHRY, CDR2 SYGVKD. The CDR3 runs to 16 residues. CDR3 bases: TGTGCCATCCTCTCCGGGACAACCCCCCTAACTAGGGGCTACACCTTC. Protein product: CAILSGTTPLTRGYTF.

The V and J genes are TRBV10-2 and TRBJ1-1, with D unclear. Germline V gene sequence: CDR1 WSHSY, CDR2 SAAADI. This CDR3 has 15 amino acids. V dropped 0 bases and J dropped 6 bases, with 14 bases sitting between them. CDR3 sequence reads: CASSESGELGSEAFF. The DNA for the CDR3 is TGCGCCAGCAGTGAGTCCGGGGAGCTAGGGTCTGAAGCTTTCTTT.

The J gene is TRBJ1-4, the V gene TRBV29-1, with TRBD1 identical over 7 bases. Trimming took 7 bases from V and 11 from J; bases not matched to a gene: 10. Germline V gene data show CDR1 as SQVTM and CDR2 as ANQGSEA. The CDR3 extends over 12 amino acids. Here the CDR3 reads CSASTGEWKLFF. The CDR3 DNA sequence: TGCAGCGCAAGCACAGGGGAGTGGAAACTGTTTTTT. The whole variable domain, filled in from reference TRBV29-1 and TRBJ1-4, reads SAVISQKPSRDICQRGTSLTIQCQVDSQVTMMFWYRQQPGQSLTLIATANQGSEATYESGFVIDKFPISRPNLTFSTLTVSNMSPEDSSIYLCSASTGEWKLFFGSGTQLSVL.

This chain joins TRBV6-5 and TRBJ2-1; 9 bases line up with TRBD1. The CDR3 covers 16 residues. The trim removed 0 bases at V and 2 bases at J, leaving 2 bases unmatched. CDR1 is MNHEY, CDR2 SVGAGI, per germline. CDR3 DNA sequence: TGTGCCAGCAGTTACTCCGGGACAGGGACCTACAATGAGCAGTTCTTC. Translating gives CASSYSGTGTYNEQFF.

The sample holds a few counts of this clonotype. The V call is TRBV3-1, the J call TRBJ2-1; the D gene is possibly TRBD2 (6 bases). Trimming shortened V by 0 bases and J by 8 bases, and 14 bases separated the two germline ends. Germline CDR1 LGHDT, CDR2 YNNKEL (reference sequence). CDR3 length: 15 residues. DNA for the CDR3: TGTGCCAGCAGCCAAGAGGGGCGCGGAGGGCATGAGCAGTTCTTC. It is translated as CASSQEGRGGHEQFF.